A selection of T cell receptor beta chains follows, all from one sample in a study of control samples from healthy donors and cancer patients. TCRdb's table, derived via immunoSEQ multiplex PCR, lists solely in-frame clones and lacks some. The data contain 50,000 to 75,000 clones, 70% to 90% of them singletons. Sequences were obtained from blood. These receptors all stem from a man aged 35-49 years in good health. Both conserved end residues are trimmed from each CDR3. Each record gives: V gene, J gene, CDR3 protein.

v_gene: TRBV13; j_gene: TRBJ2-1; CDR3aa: ASSLGRRDNEQF
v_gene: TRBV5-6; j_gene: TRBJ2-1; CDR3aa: ASSLWSSYNEQF
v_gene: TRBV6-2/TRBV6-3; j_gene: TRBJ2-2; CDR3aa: ASSHRAQGGELF
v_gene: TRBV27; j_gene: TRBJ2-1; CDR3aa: ASSLGARVGEQF
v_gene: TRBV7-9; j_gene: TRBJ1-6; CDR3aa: ASSLKDSLYNSPLH
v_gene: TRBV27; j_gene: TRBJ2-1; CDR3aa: ASSLWGQGGNEQF
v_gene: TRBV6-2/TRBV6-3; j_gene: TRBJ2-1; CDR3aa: ASSLGLAASNEQF
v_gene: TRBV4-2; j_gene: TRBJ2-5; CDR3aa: ASSPQAAGKETQY
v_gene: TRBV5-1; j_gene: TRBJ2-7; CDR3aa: ASSLGVGEREQY
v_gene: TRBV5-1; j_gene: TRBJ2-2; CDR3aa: ASSLGTSGNTGELF
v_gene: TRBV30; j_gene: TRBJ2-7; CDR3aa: AWTPGRDEQY
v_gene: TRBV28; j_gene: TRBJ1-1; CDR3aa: ASSSASGGGNTEAF
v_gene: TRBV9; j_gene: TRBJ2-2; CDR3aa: ASSVGASDTGELF
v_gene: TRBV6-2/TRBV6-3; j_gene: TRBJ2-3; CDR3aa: ASSYSLVTDTQY
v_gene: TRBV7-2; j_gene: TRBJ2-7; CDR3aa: ASSLTRSAEQY
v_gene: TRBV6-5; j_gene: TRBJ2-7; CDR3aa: ASNKGGEQY
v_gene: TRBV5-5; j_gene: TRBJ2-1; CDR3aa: ASSSSADYNEQF
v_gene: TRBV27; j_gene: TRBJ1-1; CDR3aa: ASRHINTEAF
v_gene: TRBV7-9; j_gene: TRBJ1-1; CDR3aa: ASSLVFVNTEAF
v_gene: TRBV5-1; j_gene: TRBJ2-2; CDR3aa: ASGPGLAETGELF
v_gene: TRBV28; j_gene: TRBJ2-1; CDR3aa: ASSFYNEQF
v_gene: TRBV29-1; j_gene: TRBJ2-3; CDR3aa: SVKGTPTSTDTQY
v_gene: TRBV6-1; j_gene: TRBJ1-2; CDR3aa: ASSEQGAFDGYT
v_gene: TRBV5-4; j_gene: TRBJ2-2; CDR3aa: ASSKGTPNTGELF
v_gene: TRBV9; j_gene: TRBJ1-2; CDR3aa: ASSVDQAGGYT
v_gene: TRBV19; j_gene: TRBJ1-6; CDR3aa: ASSPPRDITHSPLH
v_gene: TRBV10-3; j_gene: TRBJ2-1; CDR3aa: AISTRNEQF
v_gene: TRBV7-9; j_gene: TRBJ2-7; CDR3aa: ASSLATTTTQQY